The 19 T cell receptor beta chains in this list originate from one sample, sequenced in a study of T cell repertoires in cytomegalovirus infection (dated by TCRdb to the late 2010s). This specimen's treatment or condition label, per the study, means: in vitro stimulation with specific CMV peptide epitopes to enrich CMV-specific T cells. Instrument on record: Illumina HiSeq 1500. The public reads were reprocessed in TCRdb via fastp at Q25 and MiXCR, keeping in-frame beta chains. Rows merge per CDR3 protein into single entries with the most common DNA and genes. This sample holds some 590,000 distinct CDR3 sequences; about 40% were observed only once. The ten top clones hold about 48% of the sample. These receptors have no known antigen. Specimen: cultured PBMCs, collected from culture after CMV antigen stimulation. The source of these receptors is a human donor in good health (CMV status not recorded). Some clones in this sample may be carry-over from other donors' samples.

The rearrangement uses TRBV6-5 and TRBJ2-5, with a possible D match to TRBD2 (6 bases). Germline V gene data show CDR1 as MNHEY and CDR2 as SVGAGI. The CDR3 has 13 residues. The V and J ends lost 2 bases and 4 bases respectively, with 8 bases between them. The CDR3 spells CASSYGRPETQYF. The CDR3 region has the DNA TGTGCCAGCAGTTACGGGAGGCCAGAGACCCAGTACTTC.

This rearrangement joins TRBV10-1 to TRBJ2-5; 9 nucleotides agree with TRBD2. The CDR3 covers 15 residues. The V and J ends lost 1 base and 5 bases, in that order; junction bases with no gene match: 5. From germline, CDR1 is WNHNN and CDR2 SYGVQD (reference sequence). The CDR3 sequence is CASSEFTSGQETQYF. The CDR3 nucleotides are TGCGCCAGCAGTGAGTTTACTAGCGGGCAGGAGACCCAGTACTTC.

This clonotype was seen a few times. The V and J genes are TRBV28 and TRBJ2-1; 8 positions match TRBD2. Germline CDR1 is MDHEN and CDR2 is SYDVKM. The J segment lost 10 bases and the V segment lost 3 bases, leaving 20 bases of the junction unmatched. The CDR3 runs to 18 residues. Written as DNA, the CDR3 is TGTGCCAGCAGTTTTTCCCGATGGGGCGGGGGGCTCTCTAGGGAGCAGTTCTTC. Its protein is CASSFSRWGGGLSREQFF.

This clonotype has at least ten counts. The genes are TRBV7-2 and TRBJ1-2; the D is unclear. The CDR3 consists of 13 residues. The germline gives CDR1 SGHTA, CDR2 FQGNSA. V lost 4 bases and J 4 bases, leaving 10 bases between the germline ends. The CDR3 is CASSSSHGYGYTF. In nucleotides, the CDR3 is TGTGCCAGCAGCTCTAGTCACGGCTATGGCTACACCTTC.

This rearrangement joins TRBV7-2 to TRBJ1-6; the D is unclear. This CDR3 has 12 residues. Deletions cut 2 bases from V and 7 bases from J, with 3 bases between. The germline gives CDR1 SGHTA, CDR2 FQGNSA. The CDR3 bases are TGTGCCAGCAGCTTACAGAATTCACCCCTCCACTTT. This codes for CASSLQNSPLHF.

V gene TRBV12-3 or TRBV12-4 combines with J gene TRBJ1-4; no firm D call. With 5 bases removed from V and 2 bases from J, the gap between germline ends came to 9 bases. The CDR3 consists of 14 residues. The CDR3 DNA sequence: TGTGCCAGCAGTAGACTGGCGACTAATGAAAAACTGTTTTTT. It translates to CASSRLATNEKLFF.

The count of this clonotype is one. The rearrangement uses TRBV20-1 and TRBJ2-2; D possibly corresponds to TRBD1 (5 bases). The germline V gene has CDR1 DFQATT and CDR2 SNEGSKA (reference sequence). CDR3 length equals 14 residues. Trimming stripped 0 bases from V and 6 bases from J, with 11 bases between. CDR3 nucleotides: TGCAGTGCTAGAGATAGAAGGGGTTCCGGGGAGCTGTTTTTT. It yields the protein CSARDRRGSGELFF.

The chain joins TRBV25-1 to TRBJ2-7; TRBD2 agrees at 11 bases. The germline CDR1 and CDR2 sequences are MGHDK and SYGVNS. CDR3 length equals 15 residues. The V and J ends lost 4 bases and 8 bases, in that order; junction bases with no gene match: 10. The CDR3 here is CASSATTSGAGQQYF. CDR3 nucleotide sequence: TGTGCCAGCAGTGCCACGACTAGCGGGGCGGGACAGCAGTACTTC.

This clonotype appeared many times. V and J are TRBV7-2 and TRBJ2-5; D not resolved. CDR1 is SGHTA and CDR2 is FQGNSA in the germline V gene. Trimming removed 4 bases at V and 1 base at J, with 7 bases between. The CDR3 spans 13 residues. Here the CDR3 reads CASSSLRQETQYF. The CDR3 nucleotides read TGTGCCAGCAGCTCTCTCCGCCAAGAGACCCAGTACTTC.

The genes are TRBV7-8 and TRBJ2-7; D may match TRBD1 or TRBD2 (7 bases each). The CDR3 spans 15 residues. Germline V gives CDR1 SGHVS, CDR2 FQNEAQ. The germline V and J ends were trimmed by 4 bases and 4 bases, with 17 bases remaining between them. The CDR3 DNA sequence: TGTGCCAGCAGCTCAGCCAGGGGGGGCCCTTACGAGCAGTACTTC. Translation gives CASSSARGGPYEQYF.

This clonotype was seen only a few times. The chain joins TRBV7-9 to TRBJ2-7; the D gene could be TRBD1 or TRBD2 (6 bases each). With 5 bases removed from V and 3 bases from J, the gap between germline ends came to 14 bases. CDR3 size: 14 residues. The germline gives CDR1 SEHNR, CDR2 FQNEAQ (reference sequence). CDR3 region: CASSGGRTDYEQYF. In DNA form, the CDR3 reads TGTGCCAGCAGCGGGGGGCGGACAGACTACGAGCAGTACTTC.

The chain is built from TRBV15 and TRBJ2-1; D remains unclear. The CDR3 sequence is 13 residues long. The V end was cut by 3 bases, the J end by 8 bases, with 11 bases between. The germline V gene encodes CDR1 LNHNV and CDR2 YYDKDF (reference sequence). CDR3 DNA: TGTGCCACCAGCAGCCGACTCCGGGATGAGCAGTTCTTC. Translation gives CATSSRLRDEQFF.

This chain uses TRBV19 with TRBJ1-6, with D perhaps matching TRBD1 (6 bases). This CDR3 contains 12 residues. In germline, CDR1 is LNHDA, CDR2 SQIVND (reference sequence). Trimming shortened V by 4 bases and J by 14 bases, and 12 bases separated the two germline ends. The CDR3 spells CASSTDRYTLHF. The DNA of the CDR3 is TGTGCCAGTAGTACTGACAGGTACACCCTCCACTTT.

The CDR3 region is CASTVRWDTDTQYF. In DNA, the CDR3 is TGTGCCAGCACCGTTAGATGGGACACAGATACGCAGTATTTT. This chain joins TRBV2 and TRBJ2-3; no definite D call. The CDR3 is 14 amino acids. Germline V gene lookup returns CDR1 SNHLY and CDR2 FYNNEI. Trimming pared 7 bases from V and 2 bases from J, leaving 13 bases between.

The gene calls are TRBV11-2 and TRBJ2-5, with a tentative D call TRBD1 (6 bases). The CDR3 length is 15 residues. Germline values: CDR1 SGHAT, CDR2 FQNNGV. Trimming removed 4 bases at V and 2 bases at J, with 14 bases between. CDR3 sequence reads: CASSSPDRGQETQYF. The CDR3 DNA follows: TGTGCCAGCAGCTCCCCGGACAGAGGACAAGAGACCCAGTACTTC.

DNA for the CDR3: TGTGCCAGCAGCTTAGCGACAGGTTGGAACAATGAGCAGTTCTTC. Its protein is CASSLATGWNNEQFF. The V call is TRBV7-8, the J call TRBJ2-1; possibly TRBD1 for D (6 bases). This CDR3 has 15 amino acids. Germline CDR1 is SGHVS and CDR2 is FQNEAQ. V lost 0 bases, J lost 5 bases, and 11 bases lay in between. The variable domain in full, with the rest retrieved from reference TRBV7-8 and TRBJ2-1, is GAGVSQSPRYKVAKRGQDVALRCDPISGHVSLFWYQQALGQGPEFLTYFQNEAQLDKSGLPSDRFFAERPEGSVSTLKIQRTQQEDSAVYLCASSLATGWNNEQFFGPGTRLTVL.

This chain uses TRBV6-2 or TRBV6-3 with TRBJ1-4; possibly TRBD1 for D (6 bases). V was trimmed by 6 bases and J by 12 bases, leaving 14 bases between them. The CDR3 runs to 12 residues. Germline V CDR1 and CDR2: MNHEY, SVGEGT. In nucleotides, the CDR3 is TGTGCCAGCAGCCCCAGGGGAGCACAACTGTTTTTT. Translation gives CASSPRGAQLFF.

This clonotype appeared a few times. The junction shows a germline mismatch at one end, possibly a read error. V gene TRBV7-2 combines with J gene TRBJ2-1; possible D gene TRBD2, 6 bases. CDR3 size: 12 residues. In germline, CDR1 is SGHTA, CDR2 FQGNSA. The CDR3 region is CASSSTRVSWVF. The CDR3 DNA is TGTGCCAGCAGCTCGACTAGAGTGAGTTGGGTCTTC.

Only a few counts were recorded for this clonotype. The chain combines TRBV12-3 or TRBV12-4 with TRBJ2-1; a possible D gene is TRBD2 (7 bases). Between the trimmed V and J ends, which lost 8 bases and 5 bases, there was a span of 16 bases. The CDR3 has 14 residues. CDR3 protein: CASGGGASDNEQFF. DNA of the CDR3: TGTGCCAGCGGGGGGGGCGCCTCGGACAATGAGCAGTTCTTC.